This is a list of T cell receptor beta chains from one sample in a study of shared clonotypes between healthy human individuals. Generated by immunoSEQ multiplex PCR, the TCRdb table keeps only in-frame clones and is missing some. The table shows about 380,000 clones, with about 96% occurring only once. Material for sequencing was memory CD8+ T cells sorted from blood. The receptor source for this set is a young man in good health. Each CDR3 is given with its conserved first and last residue. D genes are given only for firm matches. Where a row states a size, it is once, few, many or the class of an expanded clone; other rows omit it.

J gene: TRBJ2-7
CDR3 length: 15
D gene: TRBD2
clone size: -
V gene: TRBV28
CDR3 protein: CASRPGLEGSYEQYF
CDR3 DNA: TGTGCCAGCAGGCCGGGACTAGAGGGTTCCTACGAGCAGTACTTC

J gene: TRBJ2-1
CDR3 length: 15
D gene: -
clone size: -
V gene: TRBV7-9
CDR3 protein: CASSEELLTYNEQFF
CDR3 DNA: TGTGCCAGCAGCGAGGAGCTATTAACCTACAATGAGCAGTTCTTC

J gene: TRBJ1-2
CDR3 length: 14
D gene: -
clone size: -
V gene: TRBV28
CDR3 protein: CASKTLGFVYGYTF
CDR3 DNA: TGTGCCAGCAAAACCCTCGGGTTCGTCTATGGCTACACCTTC

J gene: TRBJ1-1
CDR3 length: 15
D gene: -
clone size: once
V gene: TRBV6-5
CDR3 protein: CASSYGVSMNTEAFF
CDR3 DNA: TGTGCCAGCAGTTACGGGGTCTCTATGAACACTGAAGCTTTCTTT

J gene: TRBJ1-2
CDR3 length: 14
D gene: -
clone size: -
V gene: TRBV15
CDR3 protein: CATSREGGAYGYTF
CDR3 DNA: TGTGCCACCAGCAGGGAGGGGGGGGCCTATGGCTACACCTTC

J gene: TRBJ2-3
CDR3 length: 14
D gene: -
clone size: -
V gene: TRBV7-9
CDR3 protein: CASSLGSSTDTQYF
CDR3 DNA: TGTGCCAGCAGCTTAGGGTCGAGCACAGATACGCAGTATTTT

J gene: TRBJ2-7
CDR3 length: 18
D gene: TRBD2
clone size: -
V gene: TRBV28
CDR3 protein: CASSSPVGSGRAGSEQYF
CDR3 DNA: TGTGCCAGCAGTTCTCCCGTTGGTAGCGGGAGGGCCGGGTCCGAGCAGTACTTC

J gene: TRBJ1-1
CDR3 length: 14
D gene: -
clone size: -
V gene: TRBV18
CDR3 protein: CASSLGKLNTEAFF
CDR3 DNA: TGTGCCAGCTCACTAGGGAAGTTGAACACTGAAGCTTTCTTT

J gene: TRBJ2-7
CDR3 length: 11
D gene: -
clone size: -
V gene: TRBV6-5
CDR3 protein: CASSQGSEQYF
CDR3 DNA: TGTGCCAGTTCGCAGGGAAGCGAGCAGTACTTC

J gene: TRBJ2-5
CDR3 length: 16
D gene: TRBD1
clone size: -
V gene: TRBV11-2
CDR3 protein: CASSLEQGWYQETQYF
CDR3 DNA: TGTGCCAGCAGCTTAGAACAGGGGTGGTACCAAGAGACCCAGTACTTC

J gene: TRBJ2-7
CDR3 length: 14
D gene: TRBD1
clone size: -
V gene: TRBV7-9
CDR3 protein: CASSMGQLVYEQYF
CDR3 DNA: TGTGCCAGCAGCATGGGACAGCTAGTCTACGAGCAGTACTTC

J gene: TRBJ2-7
CDR3 length: 14
D gene: -
clone size: -
V gene: TRBV19
CDR3 protein: CASTSKGSSYEQYF
CDR3 DNA: TGTGCCAGTACCTCTAAGGGCAGCTCCTACGAGCAGTACTTC

J gene: TRBJ2-7
CDR3 length: 12
D gene: -
clone size: -
V gene: TRBV28
CDR3 protein: CASSFRGYEQYF
CDR3 DNA: TGTGCCAGCAGTTTTCGCGGCTACGAGCAGTACTTC

J gene: TRBJ2-1
CDR3 length: 16
D gene: TRBD2
clone size: -
V gene: TRBV7-3
CDR3 protein: CASSLTSGSGYNEQFF
CDR3 DNA: TGTGCCAGCAGCTTAACTAGCGGGAGCGGGTACAATGAGCAGTTCTTC

J gene: TRBJ1-1
CDR3 length: 14
D gene: -
clone size: once
V gene: TRBV27
CDR3 protein: CASSLRGQNTEAFF
CDR3 DNA: TGTGCCAGCAGTTTACGGGGACAGAACACTGAAGCTTTCTTT

J gene: TRBJ2-5
CDR3 length: 10
D gene: -
clone size: once
V gene: TRBV20-1
CDR3 protein: CSAIQGTQYF
CDR3 DNA: TGCAGTGCTATTCAGGGGACCCAGTACTTC

J gene: TRBJ2-7
CDR3 length: 11
D gene: TRBD2
clone size: -
V gene: TRBV25-1
CDR3 protein: CARRRGGEQYF
CDR3 DNA: TGTGCCAGGCGCCGGGGGGGGGAGCAGTACTTC

J gene: TRBJ1-3
CDR3 length: 15
D gene: -
clone size: -
V gene: TRBV27
CDR3 protein: CASSPPLRSGNTIYF
CDR3 DNA: TGTGCCAGCAGTCCCCCTCTACGGTCTGGAAACACCATATATTTT

J gene: TRBJ2-5
CDR3 length: 16
D gene: TRBD1
clone size: once
V gene: TRBV28
CDR3 protein: CASSPGTGVPQETQYF
CDR3 DNA: TGTGCCAGCAGTCCAGGGACAGGGGTCCCCCAAGAGACCCAGTACTTC

J gene: TRBJ2-1
CDR3 length: 16
D gene: -
clone size: -
V gene: TRBV28
CDR3 protein: CASSLFDGSAANEQFF
CDR3 DNA: TGTGCCAGCAGTTTATTCGACGGGAGTGCGGCAAATGAGCAGTTCTTC

J gene: TRBJ2-1
CDR3 length: 15
D gene: TRBD2
clone size: -
V gene: TRBV7-3
CDR3 protein: CASSLGTSGIYEQFF
CDR3 DNA: TGTGCCAGCAGCTTAGGGACTAGCGGGATCTATGAGCAGTTCTTC

J gene: TRBJ2-3
CDR3 length: 18
D gene: TRBD2
clone size: -
V gene: TRBV4-2
CDR3 protein: CASSQEPGLARPTDTQYF
CDR3 DNA: TGTGCCAGCAGCCAAGAACCGGGACTAGCGAGGCCCACAGATACGCAGTATTTT

J gene: TRBJ1-1
CDR3 length: 13
D gene: -
clone size: -
V gene: TRBV11-3
CDR3 protein: CASSWGGNTEAFF
CDR3 DNA: TGTGCCAGCAGCTGGGGGGGGAACACTGAAGCTTTCTTT

J gene: TRBJ1-3
CDR3 length: 13
D gene: -
clone size: -
V gene: TRBV11-2
CDR3 protein: CASTTVPGNTIYF
CDR3 DNA: TGTGCCAGCACCACCGTTCCTGGAAACACCATATATTTT

J gene: TRBJ2-5
CDR3 length: 17
D gene: TRBD1
clone size: -
V gene: TRBV18
CDR3 protein: CASSPVGGQGVAETQYF
CDR3 DNA: TGTGCCAGCTCACCAGTCGGAGGACAGGGGGTGGCAGAGACCCAGTACTTC

J gene: TRBJ2-7
CDR3 length: 15
D gene: -
clone size: once
V gene: TRBV5-1
CDR3 protein: CASSLVRGANYEQYF
CDR3 DNA: TGCGCCAGCAGCTTGGTGCGTGGGGCAAACTACGAGCAGTACTTC

J gene: TRBJ2-1
CDR3 length: 14
D gene: -
clone size: -
V gene: TRBV4-2
CDR3 protein: CASSQERDFNEQFF
CDR3 DNA: TGTGCCAGCAGCCAGGAGAGGGACTTTAATGAGCAGTTCTTC

J gene: TRBJ2-2
CDR3 length: 18
D gene: TRBD2
clone size: -
V gene: TRBV19
CDR3 protein: CASKRLAGEGQNTGELFF
CDR3 DNA: TGTGCCAGCAAACGACTAGCGGGAGAGGGTCAGAACACCGGGGAGCTGTTTTTT

J gene: TRBJ2-3
CDR3 length: 16
D gene: -
clone size: -
V gene: TRBV5-6
CDR3 protein: CASSLRPGRGTDTQYF
CDR3 DNA: TGTGCCAGCAGCTTGCGCCCGGGACGCGGCACAGATACGCAGTATTTT

J gene: TRBJ2-2
CDR3 length: 16
D gene: TRBD2
clone size: -
V gene: TRBV19
CDR3 protein: CASTLGLAVNTGELFF
CDR3 DNA: TGTGCCAGTACCCTGGGACTAGCGGTAAACACCGGGGAGCTGTTTTTT

J gene: TRBJ1-2
CDR3 length: 13
D gene: -
clone size: -
V gene: TRBV6-4
CDR3 protein: CASSRGDGYGYTF
CDR3 DNA: TGTGCCAGCAGTCGGGGGGACGGCTATGGCTACACCTTC

J gene: TRBJ1-2
CDR3 length: 11
D gene: TRBD1
clone size: once
V gene: TRBV29-1
CDR3 protein: CSAEGAGGYTF
CDR3 DNA: TGCAGCGCCGAGGGGGCGGGTGGCTACACCTTC

J gene: TRBJ2-1
CDR3 length: 16
D gene: TRBD2
clone size: once
V gene: TRBV13
CDR3 protein: CASRFKQGLVGHEQFF
CDR3 DNA: TGTGCCAGCAGGTTTAAACAGGGACTAGTAGGCCATGAGCAGTTCTTC

J gene: TRBJ2-1
CDR3 length: 17
D gene: TRBD2
clone size: -
V gene: TRBV9
CDR3 protein: CASSTRVERESYNEQFF
CDR3 DNA: TGTGCCAGCAGCACCCGAGTCGAGCGGGAGAGCTACAATGAGCAGTTCTTC

J gene: TRBJ2-7
CDR3 length: 14
D gene: -
clone size: -
V gene: TRBV5-1
CDR3 protein: CASSLAAGAYEQYF
CDR3 DNA: TGCGCCAGCAGCTTGGCGGCAGGGGCCTACGAGCAGTACTTC

J gene: TRBJ2-3
CDR3 length: 17
D gene: TRBD2
clone size: -
V gene: TRBV27
CDR3 protein: CASSLITSGGSTDTQYF
CDR3 DNA: TGTGCCAGCAGTTTAATCACTAGCGGGGGGAGCACAGATACGCAGTATTTT

J gene: TRBJ2-7
CDR3 length: 16
D gene: -
clone size: -
V gene: TRBV7-9
CDR3 protein: CASSLAGGPTLYEQYF
CDR3 DNA: TGTGCCAGCAGCTTAGCCGGGGGCCCGACCTTGTACGAGCAGTACTTC

J gene: TRBJ2-3
CDR3 length: 13
D gene: -
clone size: once
V gene: TRBV7-2
CDR3 protein: CASSPLGGGSQYF
CDR3 DNA: TGTGCCAGCAGCCCACTAGGTGGGGGTTCCCAGTATTTT

J gene: TRBJ1-2
CDR3 length: 14
D gene: -
clone size: -
V gene: TRBV5-1
CDR3 protein: CASSLPEGAHGYTF
CDR3 DNA: TGCGCCAGCAGCCTACCGGAAGGGGCGCATGGCTACACCTTC

J gene: TRBJ2-7
CDR3 length: 14
D gene: TRBD1
clone size: -
V gene: TRBV28
CDR3 protein: CASSPSQGDYEQYF
CDR3 DNA: TGTGCCAGCAGTCCTTCACAGGGGGATTACGAGCAGTACTTC

J gene: TRBJ2-7
CDR3 length: 15
D gene: TRBD2
clone size: -
V gene: TRBV27
CDR3 protein: CASRRPGTSSYEQYF
CDR3 DNA: TGTGCCAGCAGACGACCCGGGACTAGCTCCTACGAGCAGTACTTC

J gene: TRBJ2-3
CDR3 length: 14
D gene: -
clone size: -
V gene: TRBV6-6
CDR3 protein: CASSYGRRTDTQYF
CDR3 DNA: TGTGCCAGCAGTTACGGGCGGCGCACAGATACGCAGTATTTT

J gene: TRBJ1-2
CDR3 length: 14
D gene: -
clone size: -
V gene: TRBV19
CDR3 protein: CASSIMKGAGGYTF
CDR3 DNA: TGTGCCAGTAGTATAATGAAAGGGGCTGGCGGCTACACCTTC

J gene: TRBJ1-1
CDR3 length: 15
D gene: -
clone size: -
V gene: TRBV27
CDR3 protein: CASSISGSMNTEAFF
CDR3 DNA: TGTGCCAGCAGTATTAGCGGCAGCATGAACACTGAAGCTTTCTTT

J gene: TRBJ2-5
CDR3 length: 13
D gene: -
clone size: -
V gene: TRBV10-3
CDR3 protein: CAISTKSMETQYF
CDR3 DNA: TGTGCCATCAGTACTAAGAGTATGGAGACCCAGTACTTC

J gene: TRBJ2-7
CDR3 length: 15
D gene: TRBD1
clone size: -
V gene: TRBV6-5
CDR3 protein: CASSYRGQGAYEQYF
CDR3 DNA: TGTGCCAGCAGTTATCGAGGACAGGGGGCCTACGAGCAGTACTTC

J gene: TRBJ1-1
CDR3 length: 11
D gene: -
clone size: -
V gene: TRBV7-9
CDR3 protein: CASRGGTEAFF
CDR3 DNA: TGTGCCAGCAGGGGGGGCACTGAAGCTTTCTTT

J gene: TRBJ2-6
CDR3 length: 18
D gene: -
clone size: -
V gene: TRBV11-2
CDR3 protein: CASSSRLQVAAGANVLTF
CDR3 DNA: TGTGCCAGCAGCTCCCGACTACAGGTGGCGGCTGGGGCCAACGTCCTGACTTTC

J gene: TRBJ2-1
CDR3 length: 14
D gene: -
clone size: -
V gene: TRBV6-1
CDR3 protein: CASSVPRHYNEQFF
CDR3 DNA: TGTGCCAGCAGTGTTCCCCGACACTACAATGAGCAGTTCTTC

J gene: TRBJ2-1
CDR3 length: 17
D gene: -
clone size: once
V gene: TRBV5-1
CDR3 protein: CASSLVPKGGSYNEQFF
CDR3 DNA: TGCGCCAGCAGCTTGGTCCCGAAAGGGGGGTCCTACAATGAGCAGTTCTTC

J gene: TRBJ1-1
CDR3 length: 13
D gene: TRBD1
clone size: -
V gene: TRBV25-1
CDR3 protein: CATSNRGDTEAFF
CDR3 DNA: TGTGCCACCTCAAACAGGGGGGACACTGAAGCTTTCTTT

J gene: TRBJ1-5
CDR3 length: 16
D gene: TRBD1
clone size: -
V gene: TRBV19
CDR3 protein: CASSPDRVYSNQPQHF
CDR3 DNA: TGTGCCAGTAGTCCGGACAGGGTTTATAGCAATCAGCCCCAGCATTTT

J gene: TRBJ2-1
CDR3 length: 15
D gene: TRBD2
clone size: -
V gene: TRBV28
CDR3 protein: CASSLASGSRYEQFF
CDR3 DNA: TGTGCCAGCAGTTTGGCTAGCGGGAGTAGGTATGAGCAGTTCTTC

J gene: TRBJ2-7
CDR3 length: 14
D gene: -
clone size: -
V gene: TRBV6-1
CDR3 protein: CASSENLRVHEQYF
CDR3 DNA: TGTGCCAGCAGTGAAAATTTACGGGTACACGAGCAGTACTTC

J gene: TRBJ2-1
CDR3 length: 13
D gene: TRBD1
clone size: -
V gene: TRBV28
CDR3 protein: CASSLRGPVSKFF
CDR3 DNA: TGTGCCAGCAGTTTAAGGGGGCCGGTTAGCAAGTTCTTC

J gene: TRBJ1-4
CDR3 length: 13
D gene: -
clone size: -
V gene: TRBV27
CDR3 protein: CASRRGPNEKLFF
CDR3 DNA: TGTGCCAGCCGCCGTGGTCCTAATGAAAAACTGTTTTTT

J gene: TRBJ2-1
CDR3 length: 17
D gene: TRBD2
clone size: -
V gene: TRBV4-2
CDR3 protein: CASSQDLGTSGNNEQFF
CDR3 DNA: TGTGCCAGCAGCCAAGATTTGGGGACTAGCGGGAACAATGAGCAGTTCTTC

J gene: TRBJ2-5
CDR3 length: 16
D gene: -
clone size: -
V gene: TRBV9
CDR3 protein: CASSVVGSSPPETQYF
CDR3 DNA: TGTGCCAGCAGCGTAGTGGGTAGTTCCCCCCCGGAGACCCAGTACTTC